This T cell receptor beta chain was captured by sequencing in a study of cytomegalovirus exposure and HLA in healthy donors. Study as a whole: In a later analysis, the roughly 110 validation repertoires were reported to have used the same platform as the approximately 670 first-cohort repertoires.

The data were produced by immunoSEQ multiplex PCR, yet TCRdb's version contains in-frame clones alone and is incomplete. Of about 190,000 clones in the sample, more than 75% were seen once. For this clone: No antigen is known for it.

V was pared by 5 bases and J by 5 bases, with 7 bases of the junction left unmatched. Germline lookup yields CDR1 SEHNR and CDR2 FQNEAQ (reference sequence). This CDR3 is 15 amino acids long. Notes on the study in general: Most TCR sequences showed up rarely, but some public TCRs showed up in many donors.

This chain uses TRBV7-9 with TRBJ2-1; the match to TRBD1 covers 9 bases. Source material: PBMCs. This sequence originates from a young woman in good health and CMV-seronegative. The chain's CDR3 is CASSRGQGINNEQFF. Here the CDR3 DNA reads TGTGCCAGCAGCCGAGGACAGGGGATAAACAATGAGCAGTTCTTC.